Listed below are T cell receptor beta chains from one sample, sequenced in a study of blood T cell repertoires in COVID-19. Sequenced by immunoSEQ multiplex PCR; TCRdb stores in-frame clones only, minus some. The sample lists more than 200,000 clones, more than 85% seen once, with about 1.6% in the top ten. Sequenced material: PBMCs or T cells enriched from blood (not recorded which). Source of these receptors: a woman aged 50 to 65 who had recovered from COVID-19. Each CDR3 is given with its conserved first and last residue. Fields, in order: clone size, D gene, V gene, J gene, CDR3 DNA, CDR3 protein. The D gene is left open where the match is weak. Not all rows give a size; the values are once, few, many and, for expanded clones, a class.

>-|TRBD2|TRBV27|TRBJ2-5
TGTGCCAGCAGTTTTGAACTAGCGGGAGGGCCGAAGACCCAGTACTTC
CASSFELAGGPKTQYF
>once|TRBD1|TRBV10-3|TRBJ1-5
TGTGCCATCAGCCCGGGACAGGTGAATCAGCCCCAGCATTTT
CAISPGQVNQPQHF
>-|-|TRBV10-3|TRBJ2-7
TGTGCCATCAGCGATACAGGGTCGAAGTCCTACGAGCAGTACTTC
CAISDTGSKSYEQYF
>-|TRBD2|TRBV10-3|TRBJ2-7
TGTGCCATCACGGGACTAGCGGGAGGTCGGTACTTC
CAITGLAGGRYF
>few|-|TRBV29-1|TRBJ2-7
TGCAGCGTTTACATTCCAAGCTCCTACGAGCAGTACTTC
CSVYIPSSYEQYF
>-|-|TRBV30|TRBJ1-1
TGTGCCTGGGACGGTAACACTGAAGCTTTCTTT
CAWDGNTEAFF
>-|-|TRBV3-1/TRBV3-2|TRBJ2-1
TGTGCCAGCAGCCAAATGGCTAGCCTCTCCTACAATGAGCAGTTCTTC
CASSQMASLSYNEQFF
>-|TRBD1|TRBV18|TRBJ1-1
TGTGCCAGCTCACTTTTAGGACAGGAGAACACTGAAGCTTTCTTT
CASSLLGQENTEAFF
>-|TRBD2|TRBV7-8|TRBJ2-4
TGTGCCAGCAGCTCTGGACTAGCGGGAGGGCCTGCCAAAAACATTCAGTACTTC
CASSSGLAGGPAKNIQYF
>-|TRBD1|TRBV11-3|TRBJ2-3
TGTGCCAGCAGCACCGGGACAGGGGGCTCAGATACGCAGTATTTT
CASSTGTGGSDTQYF
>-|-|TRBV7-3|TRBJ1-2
TGTGCCAGCAGCTTAGGGGTCACGAGCGACAGCAACTATGGCTACACCTTC
CASSLGVTSDSNYGYTF
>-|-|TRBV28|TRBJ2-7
TGTGCCAGCAGCTCGGTGGGGCTAGAGCAGTACTTC
CASSSVGLEQYF
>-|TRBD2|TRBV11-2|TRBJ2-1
TGTGCCAGCAGCCCCGGGACTACGCAGTTCTTC
CASSPGTTQFF
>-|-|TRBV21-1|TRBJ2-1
TGTGCCAGCAGCAAAGCGCAATGTGTAACTAGCGGGACCAAGTGGGTTCGGTACAATGAGCAGTTCTTC
CASSKAQCVTSGTKWVRYNEQFF
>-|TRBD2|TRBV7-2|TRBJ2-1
TGTGCCAGCAGCTCTTGGGGGGGTGGCAATGAGCAGTTCTTC
CASSSWGGGNEQFF
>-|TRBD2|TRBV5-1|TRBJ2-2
TGCGCCAGCACCCTTCGGGGCACTAGCGACACCGGGGAGCTGTTTTTT
CASTLRGTSDTGELFF
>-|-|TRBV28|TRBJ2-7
TGTGCCAGCACCACTAGGGACGAGCAGTACTTC
CASTTRDEQYF
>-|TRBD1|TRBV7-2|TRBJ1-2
TGTGCCAGCAGCTGGAGAGGGACAGGGGACTATGGCTACACCTTC
CASSWRGTGDYGYTF
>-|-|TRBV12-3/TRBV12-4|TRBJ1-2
TGTGCCAGCAGCCAAGACACTGCCTATGGCTACACCTTC
CASSQDTAYGYTF
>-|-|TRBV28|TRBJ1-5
TGTGCCACGGACAGTGGGTGGGGGCGGCCCCAGCATTTT
CATDSGWGRPQHF
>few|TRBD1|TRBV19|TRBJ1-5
TGTGCCAGTAGTTTTAATCGTCAAGGGGGCCTCAATCAGCCCCAGCATTTT
CASSFNRQGGLNQPQHF
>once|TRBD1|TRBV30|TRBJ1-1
TGTGCCTGGGGGACAGGGAGTCAAGCTTTCTTT
CAWGTGSQAFF
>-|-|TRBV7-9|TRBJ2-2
TGTGCCAGCAGCCACAGGACGAACACCGGGGAGCTGTTTTTT
CASSHRTNTGELFF
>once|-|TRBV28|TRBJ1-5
TGTGCCAGCAGTTTGCTATATGATCAGCCCCAGCATTTT
CASSLLYDQPQHF